The clone carrying this TCR beta chain appeared a few times. Trimming pared 6 bases from V and 6 bases from J, leaving 15 bases between. This CDR3 has 14 residues. Germline V gene data show CDR1 as SNHLY and CDR2 as FYNNEI. Produced via immunoSEQ multiplex PCR; TCRdb's table is partial and in-frame only. In the table there are fewer than 350,000 clones, roughly nine tenths of which are singletons. This entry is derived from a study of blood T cell repertoires in COVID-19. Study members were between about 18 and 100 years old and lived in fewer than 30 US regions. Participant-given clinical history determined each cohort assignment.

Sequenced input: PBMCs or T cells enriched from blood (not recorded which). The source is a man in his 60s who had recovered from COVID-19. V gene TRBV2 combines with J gene TRBJ2-1; possible D gene TRBD1, 6 bases. In DNA form, the CDR3 reads TGTGCCAGCAGCAGGGACACCGGCTTCAATGAGCAGTTCTTC. Its protein is CASSRDTGFNEQFF.